The source of this T cell receptor beta chain is a study of blood T cells in healthy people across ages. Study summary: Capture by template switching was about one barcoded beta molecule per two T cells. Study findings and constraints: Changes seen in expanded clonotypes were possibly confounded by donor CMV status left unknown.

As for this clonotype: Its antigen is undetermined.

A J-beta primer mix and a sample-barcoded 5' primer were used in a second PCR of roughly 7 to 12 cycles. Every molecule of cDNA carried a tag from a template-switch adaptor with 12 random nucleotides. TCRdb itself ran the 5' RACE reads through MiXCR, one entry per CDR3 protein. Of under 2,000,000 distinct CDR3 sequences in the sample, just under 50% were seen once. Every donor provided approximately 9.2 milliliters of peripheral blood. The clonotype was recovered from a woman aged 40 to 49 in good health. Material: blood.

As DNA, the CDR3 is TGCAGTGCTAGAGATTTCAGCGCCTCCTACGAGCAGTACTTC. Its protein is CSARDFSASYEQYF. The rearrangement uses TRBV20-1 and TRBJ2-7; the D is unclear. Trimming pared 0 bases from V and 0 bases from J, leaving 9 bases between. Looked up from germline, CDR1 is DFQATT and CDR2 is SNEGSKA (reference sequence). This CDR3 spans 14 amino acids.